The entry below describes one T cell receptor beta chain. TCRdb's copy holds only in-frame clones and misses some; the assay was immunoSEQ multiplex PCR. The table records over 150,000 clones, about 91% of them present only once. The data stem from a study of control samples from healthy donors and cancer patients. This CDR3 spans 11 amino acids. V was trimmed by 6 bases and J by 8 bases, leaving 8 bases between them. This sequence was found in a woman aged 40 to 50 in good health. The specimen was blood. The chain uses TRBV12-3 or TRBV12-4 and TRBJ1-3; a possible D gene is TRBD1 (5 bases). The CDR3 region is CASSQGYTIYF. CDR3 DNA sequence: TGTGCCAGCAGCCAGGGTTACACCATATATTTT.